This is a list of T cell receptor beta chains from one sample in a study of CD8+CD57+ T cells in acquired aplastic anemia. TCRdb independently ran MiXCR on the reads; one entry per CDR3 protein. There are hundreds of thousands of distinct CDR3 sequences in the sample; around 50% occur only once, and just under 20% lies in the top ten. The sequencing sample was made of sorted CD4+, CD8+, or CD8+CD57+ T cells (not recorded which) from PBMCs. The receptors here all came from a human donor with aplastic anemia. Each CDR3 is given with its conserved first and last residue. The D gene is left open where the match is weak. The size entry is marked missing in some rows and otherwise reads once, few, many or a size class.

j_call,v_call,d_call,clone_size,cdr3_aa,cdr3_nt
TRBJ1-2,TRBV4-1,NA,once,CASRGETYYGYTF,TGCGCCAGCAGGGGGGAAACTTACTATGGCTACACCTTC
TRBJ1-5,TRBV12-3/TRBV12-4,TRBD1,NA,CASSTTGLRNQPQHF,TGTGCCAGCAGCACGACAGGGTTGCGCAATCAGCCCCAGCATTTT
TRBJ2-1,TRBV19,TRBD1,few,CASTPEDREANEQFF,TGTGCCAGTACCCCGGAGGACAGGGAGGCCAATGAGCAGTTCTTC
TRBJ2-1,TRBV2,TRBD1,NA,CASSQDRGLEQFF,TGCGCCAGCAGCCAAGACAGGGGGCTTGAGCAGTTCTTC
TRBJ1-6,TRBV24-1,TRBD1,NA,CATSDNRGQYNSPLHF,TGTGCCACCAGTGACAACAGGGGGCAATATAATTCACCCCTCCACTTT
TRBJ1-1,TRBV7-2,NA,NA,CASSLGRGGGVTEAFF,TGTGCCAGCAGCTTAGGACGCGGAGGTGGGGTGACTGAAGCTTTCTTT
TRBJ1-3,TRBV9,NA,NA,CASSVGLSSGNTIYF,TGTGCCAGCAGCGTAGGCTTGAGCTCTGGAAACACCATATATTTT
TRBJ1-4,TRBV29-1,NA,many,CSVGLAPNEKLFF,TGCAGCGTTGGGCTGGCGCCTAATGAAAAACTGTTTTTT
TRBJ2-5,TRBV9,TRBD1,NA,CASSVAAGGIETQYF,TGTGCCAGCAGCGTAGCGGCAGGGGGCATAGAGACCCAGTACTTC
TRBJ1-3,TRBV4-2,TRBD1,NA,CASSPPDGTGGRNTIYF,TGTGCCAGCAGCCCCCCCGACGGGACAGGGGGTAGAAACACCATATATTTT
TRBJ1-4,TRBV29-1,NA,NA,CSVEDRPANEKLFF,TGCAGCGTTGAAGACAGGCCGGCTAATGAAAAACTGTTTTTT
TRBJ2-1,TRBV7-3,TRBD2,many,CASSLQVVSGAGNEQFF,TGTGCCAGCAGCTTACAGGTAGTTAGCGGGGCCGGCAATGAGCAGTTCTTC
TRBJ1-4,TRBV5-1,TRBD1,NA,CASSPGQGGSNEKLFF,TGCGCCAGCAGCCCGGGACAGGGTGGGTCAAACGAAAAACTGTTTTTT
TRBJ1-2,TRBV3-1,NA,many,CASSHGPDGYTF,TGTGCCAGCAGCCACGGACCGGATGGCTACACCTTC
TRBJ1-6,TRBV25-1,TRBD1,NA,CASSETGQGAGSPLHF,TGTGCCAGCAGTGAAACGGGACAGGGGGCGGGTTCACCCCTCCACTTT
TRBJ2-3,TRBV2,NA,once,CASSRDFTDTQYF,TGTGCCAGCAGTCGCGACTTTACAGATACGCAGTATTTT
TRBJ2-7,TRBV7-2,NA,NA,CASSLGAEPGYEQYF,TGTGCCAGCAGCTTAGGGGCAGAACCAGGATACGAGCAGTACTTC
TRBJ1-1,TRBV28,NA,NA,CASSAPENTEAFF,TGTGCCAGCAGTGCTCCCGAGAACACTGAAGCTTTCTTT
TRBJ2-4,TRBV29-1,NA,NA,CSVEKQANIQYF,TGCAGCGTTGAGAAACAGGCTAACATTCAGTACTTC
TRBJ2-1,TRBV15,TRBD2,once,CATSRDLGPAGGHNEQFF,TGTGCCACCAGCAGAGACCTAGGGCCAGCGGGGGGTCACAATGAGCAGTTCTTC
TRBJ1-5,TRBV7-2,NA,few,CASSLQELKPQHF,TGTGCCAGCAGCTTACAGGAACTTAAGCCCCAGCATTTT
TRBJ1-2,TRBV7-8,NA,NA,CASSRLSGYTF,TGTGCCAGCAGCCGTCTGAGCGGCTACACCTTC
TRBJ1-1,TRBV9,NA,few,CASSAPYPTDTEAFF,TGTGCCAGCAGCGCACCCTACCCCACGGACACTGAAGCTTTCTTT
TRBJ2-7,TRBV11-2,NA,many,CASSSPRVGLREQYF,TGTGCCAGCAGCTCCCCTAGAGTCGGTCTCCGGGAGCAGTACTTC
TRBJ2-7,TRBV20-1,TRBD2,NA,CSARGKLAGDYEQYF,TGCAGTGCTAGAGGGAAACTAGCGGGGGACTACGAGCAGTACTTC
TRBJ1-2,TRBV5-4,NA,NA,CASSQERGESYGYTF,TGCGCCAGCAGCCAAGAGCGGGGGGAATCCTATGGCTACACCTTC
TRBJ1-2,TRBV7-9,NA,few,CASSLARATGPNYGYTF,TGTGCCAGCAGCTTAGCGCGGGCGACAGGTCCTAACTATGGCTACACCTTC
TRBJ1-2,TRBV7-3,TRBD1,NA,CASRTGTGSWYTF,TGTGCCAGCAGAACCGGGACAGGCTCCTGGTACACCTTC
TRBJ2-3,TRBV15,TRBD2,few,CATISGSGASTDTQYF,TGTGCCACCATTAGCGGGAGTGGGGCTAGCACAGATACGCAGTATTTT
TRBJ1-1,TRBV7-9,NA,many,CASSSGYKNTEAFF,TGTGCCAGCAGCTCCGGCTATAAGAACACTGAAGCTTTCTTT
TRBJ2-3,TRBV6-4,TRBD2,NA,CASSDSIRLAGFPDTQYF,TGTGCCAGCAGTGACTCGATCCGGCTAGCGGGGTTTCCAGATACGCAGTATTTT
TRBJ2-7,TRBV7-2,NA,NA,CASGGASGSWGETYEQYF,TGTGCCAGCGGGGGGGCTAGCGGCTCGTGGGGGGAGACCTACGAGCAGTACTTC
TRBJ1-4,TRBV6-1,NA,NA,CASSETGPPGEKLFF,TGTGCCAGCAGCGAGACAGGCCCCCCGGGCGAAAAACTGTTTTTT
TRBJ2-3,TRBV15,NA,NA,CATTDTQYF,TGTGCCACCACAGATACGCAGTATTTT
TRBJ2-7,TRBV20-1,NA,NA,CSARGHGPGEQYF,TGCAGTGCTAGGGGACACGGACCCGGCGAGCAGTACTTC
TRBJ1-2,TRBV14,NA,NA,CASSQGALLYYGYTF,TGTGCCAGCAGCCAAGGGGCCTTACTCTACTATGGCTACACCTTC
TRBJ2-1,TRBV11-1,NA,many,CASSPLGPEDNEQFF,TGTGCCAGCAGCCCTTTGGGCCCCGAGGACAATGAGCAGTTCTTC
TRBJ1-2,TRBV19,NA,many,CASSAGRNYGYTF,TGTGCCAGTAGTGCGGGACGGAACTATGGCTACACCTTC
TRBJ2-7,TRBV20-1,NA,NA,CSATLGDSSYNEQYF,TGCAGTGCTACCCTCGGGGATAGCTCCTACAATGAGCAGTACTTC
TRBJ1-2,TRBV7-3,NA,NA,CASSPNGYTF,TGTGCCAGCAGCCCTAATGGCTACACCTTC
TRBJ2-1,TRBV7-9,NA,NA,CASRAEANEQFF,TGTGCCAGCAGGGCGGAGGCCAATGAGCAGTTCTTC